The present T cell receptor beta chain was sequenced within a study of patients and donors after allogeneic stem cell transplantation. Using its own MiXCR run on the RT-PCR reads, TCRdb lists one record per CDR3 protein. The data hold about a million distinct CDR3 sequences, with 15% to 20% observed a single time. V lost 7 bases and J lost 2, with 21 bases in between. Germline V gene sequence: CDR1 MGHRA, CDR2 YSYEKL. The CDR3 length is 16 residues. The chain recombines TRBV4-1 with TRBJ2-7; D may be TRBD1 (6 bases). This TCR was recovered from a human donor who was either an allogeneic HSCT recipient or a stem cell or donor lymphocyte infusion donor (not recorded which). It is not recorded whose cells these are; they may come from a transplant donor. The sequenced sample was blood, either unsorted or a sorted T cell fraction (not recorded which). The chain's CDR3 is CASTSGNGQPPYEQYF. As DNA, the CDR3 is TGCGCCAGCACCAGTGGGAACGGACAGCCCCCCTACGAGCAGTACTTC.